A selection of T cell receptor beta chains follows, all from one sample in a study of blood T cell repertoires in COVID-19. Generated by immunoSEQ multiplex PCR, the TCRdb table keeps only in-frame clones and is missing some. The sample lists roughly 230,000 clones; 83% were seen once. Sequencing input: peripheral blood. The origin of the receptors is a human donor in a cohort sampled during active COVID-19. CDR3s include the opening cysteine and the closing phenylalanine or tryptophan. Fields, in order: V gene, clone size, J gene, D gene, CDR3 DNA, CDR3 protein. A D gene is named only where the DNA matches it firmly. Rows may omit the clone size; those that give it use once, few, many or a size class.

V gene: TRBV4-1; clone size: NA; J gene: TRBJ1-1; D gene: NA; CDR3 DNA: TGCGCCAGCAGCCAAGATAGGAGGAAAGCTTTCTTT; CDR3 protein: CASSQDRRKAFF
V gene: TRBV9; clone size: NA; J gene: TRBJ2-1; D gene: NA; CDR3 DNA: TGTGCCAGCAGCGCCACCCCTAACGGGGGAGGTCGTGAGCAGTTCTTC; CDR3 protein: CASSATPNGGGREQFF
V gene: TRBV10-3; clone size: NA; J gene: TRBJ1-1; D gene: TRBD1; CDR3 DNA: TGTGCCAGCGGCGGGACAGGCAACACTGAAGCTTTCTTT; CDR3 protein: CASGGTGNTEAFF
V gene: TRBV7-9; clone size: few; J gene: TRBJ1-1; D gene: TRBD1; CDR3 DNA: TGTGCCAGCAGCACGGGACAGGGTGAAAAAGCTTTCTTT; CDR3 protein: CASSTGQGEKAFF
V gene: TRBV24-1; clone size: NA; J gene: TRBJ2-1; D gene: TRBD1; CDR3 DNA: TGTGCCACCAGTGTAAGGGGGCAAGATGAGCAGTTCTTC; CDR3 protein: CATSVRGQDEQFF
V gene: TRBV30; clone size: NA; J gene: TRBJ1-2; D gene: NA; CDR3 DNA: TGTGCCTGGAGAGGGGTGGGAGGTGGCTACACCTTC; CDR3 protein: CAWRGVGGGYTF
V gene: TRBV11-2; clone size: NA; J gene: TRBJ2-3; D gene: NA; CDR3 DNA: TGTGCCAGCAGCTTAGAAGGAGGGAGCGCTAGCATTAGCACAGATACGCAGTATTTT; CDR3 protein: CASSLEGGSASISTDTQYF
V gene: TRBV3-1/TRBV3-2; clone size: NA; J gene: TRBJ2-1; D gene: TRBD2; CDR3 DNA: TGTGCCAGCAGCCTCGGGACTAGCGGGGCCAATGAGCAGTTCTTC; CDR3 protein: CASSLGTSGANEQFF
V gene: TRBV10-2; clone size: NA; J gene: TRBJ2-2; D gene: TRBD2; CDR3 DNA: TGCGCCAGCAGGGAAAGCGGGGGGGCCCCCACCGGGGAGCTGTTTTTT; CDR3 protein: CASRESGGAPTGELFF
V gene: TRBV6-5; clone size: NA; J gene: TRBJ2-7; D gene: TRBD2; CDR3 DNA: TGTGCCAGCAGCAGGACTAGCGACGAGCAGTACTTC; CDR3 protein: CASSRTSDEQYF
V gene: TRBV6-5; clone size: once; J gene: TRBJ2-5; D gene: TRBD2; CDR3 DNA: TGTGCCAGCAGTAGTGGGGGGGGGTACCAAGAGACCCAGTACTTC; CDR3 protein: CASSSGGGYQETQYF
V gene: TRBV2; clone size: NA; J gene: TRBJ2-5; D gene: NA; CDR3 DNA: TGTGCCAGCAGTGCACAAGAGACCCAGTACTTC; CDR3 protein: CASSAQETQYF
V gene: TRBV6-4; clone size: NA; J gene: TRBJ1-1; D gene: TRBD1; CDR3 DNA: TGTGCCAGCAGTAGGATGGCAGGGGGATCGGACACTGAAGCTTTCTTT; CDR3 protein: CASSRMAGGSDTEAFF
V gene: TRBV30; clone size: NA; J gene: TRBJ1-6; D gene: TRBD1; CDR3 DNA: TGTGCCTGGGTCAGGGACAGGGGGAATAATTCACCCCTCCACTTT; CDR3 protein: CAWVRDRGNNSPLHF
V gene: TRBV6-1; clone size: NA; J gene: TRBJ1-6; D gene: TRBD1; CDR3 DNA: TGTGCCAGCAGTGAAGCGCTGGGACAGGGCTTGATACCCCTCCACTTT; CDR3 protein: CASSEALGQGLIPLHF
V gene: TRBV5-1; clone size: NA; J gene: TRBJ2-1; D gene: TRBD2; CDR3 DNA: TGCGCCAGCAGCCTACTAGCGGGGGGTTCCAGGGAGCAGTTCTTC; CDR3 protein: CASSLLAGGSREQFF
V gene: TRBV19; clone size: NA; J gene: TRBJ2-7; D gene: NA; CDR3 DNA: TGTGCCAGTAGTAGACAGAGGAGCTCCTACGAGCAGTACTTC; CDR3 protein: CASSRQRSSYEQYF
V gene: TRBV21-1; clone size: once; J gene: TRBJ2-7; D gene: NA; CDR3 DNA: TGTGCCAGCAGCAAAGAAATAGCGGTGGGTCGGGAGCAGTACTTC; CDR3 protein: CASSKEIAVGREQYF
V gene: TRBV9; clone size: NA; J gene: TRBJ2-2; D gene: NA; CDR3 DNA: TGTGCCAGCAGCGTTAAAGGCGGTCAGGGGGAGCTGTTTTTT; CDR3 protein: CASSVKGGQGELFF
V gene: TRBV29-1; clone size: NA; J gene: TRBJ1-5; D gene: NA; CDR3 DNA: TGCAGCGTTCGACAGGAGGGCAATCAGCCCCAGCATTTT; CDR3 protein: CSVRQEGNQPQHF
V gene: TRBV13; clone size: NA; J gene: TRBJ1-3; D gene: TRBD1; CDR3 DNA: TGTGCCAGCGGCCCTTCGGACAGGGCCACCTCTGGAAACACCATATATTTT; CDR3 protein: CASGPSDRATSGNTIYF
V gene: TRBV5-8; clone size: once; J gene: TRBJ1-4; D gene: NA; CDR3 DNA: TGTGCCAGCAGGGACGGGGAGGAAAAACTGTTTTTT; CDR3 protein: CASRDGEEKLFF
V gene: TRBV5-1; clone size: NA; J gene: TRBJ2-1; D gene: NA; CDR3 DNA: TGCGCCAGCAGCTTGGATCGGGGGAATGAGCAGTTCTTC; CDR3 protein: CASSLDRGNEQFF
V gene: TRBV25-1; clone size: NA; J gene: TRBJ1-6; D gene: TRBD1; CDR3 DNA: TGTGCCAGCCGACAGGGGGACTTTTCACCCCTCCACTTT; CDR3 protein: CASRQGDFSPLHF
V gene: TRBV5-1; clone size: NA; J gene: TRBJ2-3; D gene: NA; CDR3 DNA: TGCGCCAGCAGCCCGGGCGGACAGAGCACAGATACGCAGTATTTT; CDR3 protein: CASSPGGQSTDTQYF